This T cell receptor (beta chain) was identified in a study of shared clonotypes between healthy human individuals. Trimming cost V 5 bases and J 1 base, with 12 bases left between them. From germline, CDR1 is SGHAT and CDR2 FQNNGV. The CDR3 runs 14 residues. Libraries were prepared by immunoSEQ multiplex PCR; TCRdb keeps only in-frame clonotypes and omits some of them. The sample includes 900,000 to 1,200,000 clones, roughly 74% of them seen just once. To note about this clone: Its antigen remains unidentified.

The study's findings and limits: A generally larger estimated richness was seen in naive subsets than in memory subsets. Represented genetic and exposure-history diversity was restricted by having few donors. Rarefaction revealed incomplete sorted-subset sequencing despite large depth.

The clonotype was recovered from a man between 18 and 29 years old in good health. Some clones in this sample may be carry-over from other donors' samples. The sample taken for sequencing was memory CD4+ T cells from PBMCs. The subset is: CD45RA-negative fraction. This chain links TRBV11-2 with TRBJ2-7; D is perhaps TRBD1 (5 bases). Written as DNA, the CDR3 is TGTGCCAGCAGCCCCCTCAGGGAATCCTACGAGCAGTACTTC. This encodes CASSPLRESYEQYF.